The 19 T cell receptor beta chains in this list originate from one sample, sequenced in a study of shared clonotypes between healthy human individuals. The assay was immunoSEQ multiplex PCR, and TCRdb's table has in-frame clones only and misses some. Among about 1.1 million clones, about 80% were seen once, and the ten largest hold roughly 0.9%. Material: memory CD4+ T cells from PBMCs. Noted subset: CD45RA-negative fraction. These receptors all stem from a young man in good health. Some clones in this sample may be carry-over from other donors' samples.

This clone was recorded at least ten times. The identical CDR3 is also encoded by other nucleotide sequences in the sample. The chain employs TRBV5-1 and TRBJ1-3; D is ambiguous. V lost 1 base, J lost 0 bases, and 8 bases lay in between. The CDR3 runs 15 residues. Germline assignment: CDR1 SGHRS and CDR2 YFSETQ. CDR3 residues: CASSLQLNSGNTIYF. The CDR3 coding sequence is TGCGCCAGCAGCTTGCAGCTAAACTCTGGAAACACCATATATTTT.

This rearrangement joins TRBV25-1 to TRBJ2-5, with D perhaps being TRBD1 or TRBD2 (5 bases each). Germline CDR1 is MGHDK and CDR2 is SYGVNS. V was shortened by 0 bases and J by 4 bases, with 15 bases between the two germline ends. This CDR3 has 16 amino acids. In DNA form, the CDR3 reads TGTGCCAGCAGTGAATATCTAACTGCGAGGGGAGAGACCCAGTACTTC. Translation gives CASSEYLTARGETQYF.

V and J are TRBV30 and TRBJ2-3, with 11 bases that match TRBD2. The CDR3 length is 19 residues. Germline V gives CDR1 GTSNPN, CDR2 SVGIG (reference sequence). The junction had 15 bases not matched to a gene; V was cut back by 3 bases and J by 1 base. CDR3 loop: CAWRGTSGAQAGGTDTQYF. The CDR3 region has the DNA TGTGCCTGGAGGGGGACTAGCGGCGCCCAGGCGGGGGGCACAGATACGCAGTATTTT.

CDR3 DNA sequence: TGTGCCAGCAGCGGGACTAGCCGGAATACGCAGTATTTT. It codes for CASSGTSRNTQYF. The rearrangement joins TRBV9 to TRBJ2-3; 8 bases align to TRBD2. J was trimmed by 7 bases and V by 3 bases; bases with no gene match: 4. The CDR3 length is 13 residues. Per the germline V gene, CDR1 is SGDLS and CDR2 is YYNGEE. Using reference TRBV9 and TRBJ2-3 for the parts outside the CDR3, the full variable domain is DSGVTQTPKHLITATGQRVTLRCSPRSGDLSVYWYQQSLDQGLQFLIQYYNGEERAKGNILERFSAQQFPDLHSELNLSSLELGDSALYFCASSGTSRNTQYFGPGTRLTVL.

The V and J genes are TRBV4-1 and TRBJ1-4, with D maybe TRBD1 (6 bases). Germline V lookup: CDR1 MGHRA, CDR2 YSYEKL. This CDR3 region has 15 residues. V lost 7 bases to trimming and J lost 4 bases, with 16 bases between them. The CDR3 loop is CASIKTGLNNEKLFF. For the CDR3, the DNA is TGCGCCAGCATCAAAACAGGGCTCAATAATGAAAAACTGTTTTTT.

This chain uses TRBV15 with TRBJ1-1; D unclear. The germline gives CDR1 LNHNV, CDR2 YYDKDF (reference sequence). The length of the CDR3 is 14 residues. Trimming removed 5 bases from V and 0 bases from J, with 10 bases in between. The CDR3, as DNA: TGTGCCACCAGCGGCCGCCGACTGAACACTGAAGCTTTCTTT. Translation: CATSGRRLNTEAFF.

The chain employs TRBV28 and TRBJ1-1; D is unclear. This CDR3 is 14 amino acids long. Germline V CDR1 and CDR2: MDHEN, SYDVKM. V was clipped by 7 bases and J by 1 base, with 13 bases between them. DNA of the CDR3: TGTGCCAGCACCTCAGACGGGCGGAACACTGAAGCTTTCTTT. Amino acid sequence: CASTSDGRNTEAFF.

The chain recombines TRBV7-9 with TRBJ2-7; the match to TRBD2 covers 9 bases. The CDR3 is made up of 13 amino acids. After removal of 5 bases from V and 1 base from J, the junction contained 0 bases not matched to a gene. Looked up from germline, CDR1 is SEHNR and CDR2 is FQNEAQ (reference sequence). DNA of the CDR3: TGTGCCAGCAGCGGACTAGCGTCCTACGAGCAGTACTTC. This sequence encodes CASSGLASYEQYF.

On this clone: A far larger clone is only one base removed, so a read error is likely. The same CDR3 also results from other DNA sequences found in this sample. This chain's CDR3 is CASSLRGGTEAFF. CDR3 nucleotide sequence: TGCGCCAGTAGCTTAAGGGGTGGCACTGAAGCTTTCTTT. V is TRBV5-1 and J is TRBJ1-1; D is possibly TRBD1 (5 bases). Germline assignment: CDR1 SGHRS and CDR2 YFSETQ. This CDR3 has 13 amino acids.

This clone was seen just once. Distinct nucleotide sequences in the sample also encode this CDR3. The CDR3 DNA reads TGTGCCAGCAGTTACGGACAGACAAACTATGGCTACACCTTC. The encoded protein is CASSYGQTNYGYTF. The genes are TRBV6-5 and TRBJ1-2; D might be TRBD1 (6 bases). CDR3 length: 14 amino acids. Trimming left V 2 bases short and J 2 bases short, with 9 bases between. Germline CDR1 and CDR2: MNHEY and SVGAGI.

The rearrangement links TRBV5-4 to TRBJ2-5; the D gene is possibly TRBD2 (6 bases). The germline V and J ends were trimmed by 2 bases and 4 bases, with 18 bases remaining between them. Germline V CDR1 and CDR2: SGHNT, YYREEE (reference sequence). This CDR3 is built from 16 residues. CDR3 residues: CASSFAGRGILETQYF. DNA of the CDR3: TGTGCCAGCAGCTTTGCAGGGCGCGGGATCCTAGAGACCCAGTACTTC. The full variable domain, its missing parts supplied by reference TRBV5-4 and TRBJ2-5, is ETGVTQSPTHLIKTRGQQVTLRCSSQSGHNTVSWYQQALGQGPQFIFQYYREEENGRGNFPPRFSGLQFPNYSSELNVNALELDDSALYLCASSFAGRGILETQYFGPGTRLLVL.

V usage is TRBV7-9 and J usage is TRBJ1-4; D unclear. This CDR3 comprises 15 residues. V lost 2 bases, J lost 8 bases, and 15 bases lay in between. Germline V gives CDR1 SEHNR, CDR2 FQNEAQ (reference sequence). The CDR3 spells CASSLFVRSREKLFF. CDR3 coding DNA: TGTGCCAGCAGCTTATTCGTTCGCAGTCGGGAAAAACTGTTTTTT.

This clone came up many times. Other DNA sequences in the sample encode the same CDR3. The genes are TRBV2 and TRBJ1-1; D not resolved. Trimming shortened V by 4 bases and J by 1 base, and 10 bases separated the two germline ends. CDR3 length: 14 amino acids. Germline-derived CDR1 and CDR2 are SNHLY and FYNNEI. CDR3 sequence (DNA): TGTGCCAGCAGTGTGATCGAGAGGAACACTGAAGCTTTCTTT. Amino acid sequence: CASSVIERNTEAFF.

The V call is TRBV4-3, the J call TRBJ2-3; D unclear. The CDR3 extends over 14 amino acids. The V end was cut by 0 bases, the J end by 4 bases, with 8 bases between. Germline loops: CDR1 LGHNA, CDR2 YSLEER. The CDR3 DNA follows: TGCGCCAGCAGCCAAGAGCGTGGAGCAGATACGCAGTATTTT. As protein: CASSQERGADTQYF.

The chain carries TRBV15 and TRBJ2-5; 7 nucleotides match TRBD2. Germline values: CDR1 LNHNV, CDR2 YYDKDF (reference sequence). The J segment lost 5 bases and the V segment lost 1 base, leaving 4 bases of the junction unmatched. The CDR3 runs to 14 residues. DNA for the CDR3: TGTGCCACCAGCAGAGCGGGGGGAAGGGAGACCCAGTACTTC. Encoded protein: CATSRAGGRETQYF.

The genes are TRBV7-3 and TRBJ2-7, with 7 bases aligning to TRBD1. The CDR3 has 14 amino acids. The ends lost 1 base at V and 5 bases at J; junction bases unmatched: 5. Germline CDR1 reads SGHTA; CDR2 reads FQGTGA. The CDR3 is CASSLMTGSDEQYF. DNA of the CDR3: TGTGCCAGCAGCTTAATGACAGGGTCGGACGAGCAGTACTTC.

The rearrangement links TRBV5-4 to TRBJ2-7; 7 bases agree with TRBD1. CDR1 is SGHNT and CDR2 is YYREEE in the germline V gene (reference sequence). V trimming: 4 bases; J trimming: 2 bases; junction bases outside the gene matches: 9. The CDR3 contains 15 residues. CDR3 sequence: CASSPPGQGAYEQYF. CDR3 sequence (DNA): TGTGCCAGCAGCCCCCCAGGGCAGGGGGCCTACGAGCAGTACTTC.

This clone has just a few counts. This chain links TRBV4-3 with TRBJ2-5; D is unresolved. V gave up 3 bases and J gave up 3 bases, with 14 bases separating them. Germline values: CDR1 LGHNA, CDR2 YSLEER. This CDR3 is 15 amino acids long. This chain's CDR3 is CASSQGRVAEETQYF. The CDR3 bases are TGCGCCAGCAGCCAGGGAAGGGTGGCGGAAGAGACCCAGTACTTC.

This clone showed up just a few times. The chain employs TRBV15 and TRBJ2-2, with D uncertain. This CDR3 spans 14 amino acids. CDR1 is LNHNV and CDR2 is YYDKDF in the germline V gene (reference sequence). The V end lost 0 bases, the J end lost 6 bases, and 8 bases lay between the germline ends. CDR3 bases: TGTGCCACCAGCAGAGATCGCACAGCCGGGGAGCTGTTTTTT. Amino acids: CATSRDRTAGELFF.